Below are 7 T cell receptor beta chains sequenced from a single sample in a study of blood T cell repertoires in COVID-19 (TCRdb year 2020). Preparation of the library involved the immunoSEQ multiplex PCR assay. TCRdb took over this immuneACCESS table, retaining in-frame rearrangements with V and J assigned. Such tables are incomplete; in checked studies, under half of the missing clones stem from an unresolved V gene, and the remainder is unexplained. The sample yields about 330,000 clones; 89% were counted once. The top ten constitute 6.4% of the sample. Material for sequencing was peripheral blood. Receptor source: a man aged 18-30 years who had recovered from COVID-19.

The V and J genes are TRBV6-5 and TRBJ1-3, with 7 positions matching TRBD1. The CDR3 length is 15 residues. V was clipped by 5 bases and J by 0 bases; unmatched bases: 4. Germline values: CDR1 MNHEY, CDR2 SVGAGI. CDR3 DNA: TGTGCCAGCAGTCGACAGGGTAACTCTGGAAACACCATATATTTT. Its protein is CASSRQGNSGNTIYF.

The DNA of the CDR3 is TGCGCCAGCAGCCTTGGGACAGGGGGAGTCACAGATACGCAGTATTTT. Translating gives CASSLGTGGVTDTQYF. This chain joins TRBV5-1 and TRBJ2-3; 11 nucleotides match TRBD1. The CDR3 is 16 amino acids. Germline V gene data show CDR1 as SGHRS and CDR2 as YFSETQ. Unmatched junction bases numbered 6, after V lost 4 bases and J lost 2 bases. Full variable domain (outside the CDR3, taken from reference TRBV5-1 and TRBJ2-3): KAGVTQTPRYLIKTRGQQVTLSCSPISGHRSVSWYQQTPGQGLQFLFEYFSETQRNKGNFPGRFSGRQFSNSRSEMNVSTLELGDSALYLCASSLGTGGVTDTQYFGPGTRLTVL.

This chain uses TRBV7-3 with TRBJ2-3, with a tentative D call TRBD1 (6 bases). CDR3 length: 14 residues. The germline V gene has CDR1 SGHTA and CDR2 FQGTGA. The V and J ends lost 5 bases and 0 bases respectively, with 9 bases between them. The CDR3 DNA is TGTGCCAGCAGCCCAGGACAGAGCACAGATACGCAGTATTTT. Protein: CASSPGQSTDTQYF.

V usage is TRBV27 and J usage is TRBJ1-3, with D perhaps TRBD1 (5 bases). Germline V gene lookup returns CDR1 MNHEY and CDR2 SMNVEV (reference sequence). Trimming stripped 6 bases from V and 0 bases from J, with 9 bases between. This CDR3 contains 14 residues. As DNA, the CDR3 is TGTGCCAGCAGGGGACTGAGCTCTGGAAACACCATATATTTT. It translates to CASRGLSSGNTIYF.

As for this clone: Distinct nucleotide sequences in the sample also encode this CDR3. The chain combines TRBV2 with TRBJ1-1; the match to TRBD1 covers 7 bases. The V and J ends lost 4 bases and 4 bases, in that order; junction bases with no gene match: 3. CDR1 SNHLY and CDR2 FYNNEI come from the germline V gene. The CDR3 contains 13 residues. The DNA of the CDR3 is TGTGCCAGCAGTGGACAGGGTGGCACTGAAGCTTTCTTT. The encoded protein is CASSGQGGTEAFF.

As DNA, the CDR3 is TGTGCCAGCAGCTTAGATGCAGGGGCCGGCTATAATTCACCCCTCCACTTT. Translation gives CASSLDAGAGYNSPLHF. The J gene is TRBJ1-6, the V gene TRBV7-2; D perhaps matches TRBD1 (6 bases). The CDR3 consists of 17 residues. Germline V gives CDR1 SGHTA, CDR2 FQGNSA. V was cut by 1 base and J by 3 bases, with 13 bases left in between.

In DNA form, the CDR3 reads TGCGCCAGCAGCCCAGACAGGGTTCCCGGGGCCAACGTCCTGACTTTC. Encoded protein: CASSPDRVPGANVLTF. This chain uses TRBV4-1 with TRBJ2-6; 7 nucleotides line up with TRBD1. Germline CDR1 is MGHRA and CDR2 is YSYEKL. The V segment lost 4 bases and the J segment 4 bases; nucleotides outside the gene matches: 7. CDR3 length equals 16 residues.